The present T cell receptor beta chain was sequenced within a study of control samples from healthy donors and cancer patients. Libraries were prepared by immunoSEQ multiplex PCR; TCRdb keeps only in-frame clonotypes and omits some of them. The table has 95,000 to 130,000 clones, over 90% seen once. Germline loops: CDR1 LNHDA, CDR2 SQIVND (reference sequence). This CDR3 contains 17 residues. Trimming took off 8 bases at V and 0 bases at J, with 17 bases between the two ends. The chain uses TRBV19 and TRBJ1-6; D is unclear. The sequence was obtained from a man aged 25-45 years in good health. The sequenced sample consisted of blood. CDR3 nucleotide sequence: TGTGCCAGTTCAGAGCGCCCATTGAGCTCCTATAATTCACCCCTCCACTTT. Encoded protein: CASSERPLSSYNSPLHF.